What follows describes a single T cell receptor beta chain. The antigen is undetermined. The data originate from a study of cytomegalovirus exposure and HLA in healthy donors. In the study overall: Around 190 million T cells yielded more than 95 million unique TCR beta sequences, as an earlier analysis found.

Points from the study as a whole: In vitro, three CMV-associated chains proved specific for CMV antigens.

CDR3 length: 14 amino acids. Germline CDR1 SGHNT, CDR2 YYREEE (reference sequence). V was trimmed by 2 bases and J by 2 bases, leaving 8 bases between them. The PCR contained 60 Vbeta and 13 Jbeta primers. The repertoire was sequenced with immunoSEQ multiplex PCR; TCRdb's copy has only in-frame clones and lacks some. The sample has approximately 300,000 clones, 84% seen once. The material sequenced was PBMCs. V gene TRBV5-4 combines with J gene TRBJ2-1, with unresolved D. The receptor was derived from a woman aged 35 to 49 in good health and CMV-seropositive. The CDR3 loop reads CASSFAETYNEQFF. The CDR3 coding sequence is TGTGCCAGCAGCTTTGCGGAAACCTACAATGAGCAGTTCTTC.